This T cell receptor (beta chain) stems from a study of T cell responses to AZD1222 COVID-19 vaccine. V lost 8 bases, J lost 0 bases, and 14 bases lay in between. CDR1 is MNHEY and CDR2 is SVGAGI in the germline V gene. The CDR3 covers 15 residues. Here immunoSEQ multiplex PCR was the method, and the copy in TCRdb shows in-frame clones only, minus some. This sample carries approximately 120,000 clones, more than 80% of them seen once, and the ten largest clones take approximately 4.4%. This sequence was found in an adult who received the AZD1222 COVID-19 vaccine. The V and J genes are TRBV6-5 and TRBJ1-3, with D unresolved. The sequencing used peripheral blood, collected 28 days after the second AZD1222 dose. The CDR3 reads CASPPSGSSGNTIYF. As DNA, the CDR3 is TGTGCCAGCCCCCCCTCCGGGTCCTCTGGAAACACCATATATTTT.